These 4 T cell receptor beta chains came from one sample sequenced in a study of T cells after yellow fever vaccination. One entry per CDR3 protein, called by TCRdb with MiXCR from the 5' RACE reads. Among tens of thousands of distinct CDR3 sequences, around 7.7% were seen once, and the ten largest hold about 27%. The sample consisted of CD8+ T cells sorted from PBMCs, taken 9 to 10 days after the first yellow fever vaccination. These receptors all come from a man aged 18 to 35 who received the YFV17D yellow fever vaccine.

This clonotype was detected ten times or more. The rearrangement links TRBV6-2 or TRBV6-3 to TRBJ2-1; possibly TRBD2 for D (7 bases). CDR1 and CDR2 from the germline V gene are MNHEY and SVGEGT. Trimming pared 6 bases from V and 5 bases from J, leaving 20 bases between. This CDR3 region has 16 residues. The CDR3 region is CASRYLARGGHNEQFF. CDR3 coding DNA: TGTGCCAGCAGATACCTAGCGAGGGGGGGGCACAATGAGCAGTTCTTC.

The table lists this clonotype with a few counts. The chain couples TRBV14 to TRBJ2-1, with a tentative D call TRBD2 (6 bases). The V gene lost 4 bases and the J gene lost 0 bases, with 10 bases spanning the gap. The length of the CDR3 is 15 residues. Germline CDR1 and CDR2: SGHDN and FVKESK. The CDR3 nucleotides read TGTGCCAGCAGCCCCTACGGGAGCTCCTACAATGAGCAGTTCTTC. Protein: CASSPYGSSYNEQFF.

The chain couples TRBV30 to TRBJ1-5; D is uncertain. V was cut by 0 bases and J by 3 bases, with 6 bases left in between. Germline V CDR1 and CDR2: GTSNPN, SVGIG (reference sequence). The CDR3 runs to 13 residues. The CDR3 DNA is TGTGCCTGGAGTGTACTGAACAATCAGCCCCAGCATTTT. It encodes CAWSVLNNQPQHF.

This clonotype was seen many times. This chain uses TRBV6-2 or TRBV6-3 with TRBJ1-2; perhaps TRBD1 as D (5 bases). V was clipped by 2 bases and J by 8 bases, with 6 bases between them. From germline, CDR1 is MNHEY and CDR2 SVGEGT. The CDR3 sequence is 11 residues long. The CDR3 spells CASSYEGGYTF. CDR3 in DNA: TGTGCCAGCAGTTACGAGGGGGGCTACACCTTC.